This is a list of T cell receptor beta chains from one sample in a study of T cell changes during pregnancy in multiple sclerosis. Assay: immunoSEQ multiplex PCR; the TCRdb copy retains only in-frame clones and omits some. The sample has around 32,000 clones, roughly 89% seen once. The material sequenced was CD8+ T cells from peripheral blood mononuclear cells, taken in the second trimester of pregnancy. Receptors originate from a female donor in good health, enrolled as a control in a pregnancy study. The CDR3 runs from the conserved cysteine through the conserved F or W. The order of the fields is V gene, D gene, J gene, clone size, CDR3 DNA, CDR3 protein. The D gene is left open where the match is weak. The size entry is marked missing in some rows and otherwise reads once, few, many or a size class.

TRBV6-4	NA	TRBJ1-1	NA	TGTGCCAGCAGCCGACAGGAGAACACTGAAACTTTCTTT	CASSRQENTETFF
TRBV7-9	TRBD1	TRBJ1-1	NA	TGTGCCAGCAGCTTAGCCGACAGGGGCGCTTTCTTT	CASSLADRGAFF
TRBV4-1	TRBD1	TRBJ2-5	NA	TGCGCCAGCAGCCAAGCGTACTCACGGACAGGGGGACAAGAGACCCAGTACTTC	CASSQAYSRTGGQETQYF
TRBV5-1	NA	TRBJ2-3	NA	TGCGCCAGCAGCTTGGATGAGGAGACCTACACAGATACGCAGTATTTT	CASSLDEETYTDTQYF
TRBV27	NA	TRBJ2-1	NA	TGTGCCAGCAGCCCGGGGGACGGACTCAATGAGCAGTTCTTC	CASSPGDGLNEQFF
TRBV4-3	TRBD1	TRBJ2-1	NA	TGCGCCAGCAGCCAAGACCCCGGACAGGGCCCCTACAATGAGCAGTTCTTC	CASSQDPGQGPYNEQFF
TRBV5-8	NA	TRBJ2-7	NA	TGTGCCAGCAGCTTGGGCGGGCCCACTGAGGGCGAGCAGTACTTC	CASSLGGPTEGEQYF
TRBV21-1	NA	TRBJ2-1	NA	TGTGCCAGCAGCAAAGTATCGGCAGGGGGCTCCTACAATGAGCAGTTCTTC	CASSKVSAGGSYNEQFF
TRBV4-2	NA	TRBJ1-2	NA	TGTGCCAGCAGCCAACTAGGTGAGGGAAAAGTCGATGGCTACACCTTC	CASSQLGEGKVDGYTF
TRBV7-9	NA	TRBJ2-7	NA	TGTGCCAGCAGCCAAGGAGGTTACGAGCAGTACTTC	CASSQGGYEQYF
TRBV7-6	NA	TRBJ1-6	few	TGTGCCAGCAGCCCGGAGCCCTATTCACCCCTCCACTTT	CASSPEPYSPLHF
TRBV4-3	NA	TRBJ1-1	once	TGCGCCAGCAGCCAAGGTAGTACAGGGCCGAACACTGAAGCTTTCTTT	CASSQGSTGPNTEAFF
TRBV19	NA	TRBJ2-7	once	TGTGCCAGTAGTACCCTACCATCGAACGAGCAGTACTTC	CASSTLPSNEQYF
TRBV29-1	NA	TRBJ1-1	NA	TGCAGCGTTGATTTTGCGGGGGACACTGAAGCTTTCTTT	CSVDFAGDTEAFF
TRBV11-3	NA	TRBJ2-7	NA	TGTGCCAGCAGCTCCTCAGGTATTGCCTACGAGCAGTACTTC	CASSSSGIAYEQYF
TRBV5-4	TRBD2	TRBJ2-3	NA	TGTGCCAGCAGCTCCTTATCAGCGGGGGGGGCCGGGGATACGCAGTATTTT	CASSSLSAGGAGDTQYF
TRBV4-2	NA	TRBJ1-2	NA	TGTGCCAGCAGCCAAGATGTAACAGGCTACACCTTC	CASSQDVTGYTF
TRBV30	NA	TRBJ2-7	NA	TGTGCCTGCCCTGGTAGAGGGGGTAGGGTTGACGAGCAGTACTTC	CACPGRGGRVDEQYF
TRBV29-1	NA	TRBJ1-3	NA	NA	CSVDFGQGAGF
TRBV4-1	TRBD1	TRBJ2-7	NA	TGCGCCAGCAGCCAAGTTCGGGACAGGGGATTCTACGAGCAGTACTTC	CASSQVRDRGFYEQYF
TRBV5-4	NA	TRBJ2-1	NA	TGTGCCACTCAGGGGGGCAAAGGGGACTACAATGAGCAGTTCTTC	CATQGGKGDYNEQFF
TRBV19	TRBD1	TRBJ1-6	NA	TGTGCCAGTAGTATGACCCAGGGGGCAGGTTCACCCCTCCACTTT	CASSMTQGAGSPLHF
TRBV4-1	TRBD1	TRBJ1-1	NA	TGCGCCAGCAGCCCCACTGGACAGGCCGCTGAAGCTTTCTTT	CASSPTGQAAEAFF
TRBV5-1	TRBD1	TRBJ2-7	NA	TGCGCCAGCAGCGGGACAGGGACCTACGAGCAGTACTTC	CASSGTGTYEQYF
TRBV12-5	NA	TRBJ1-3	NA	TGTGCTAGTGGAGGGGCAGACACCATATATTTT	CASGGADTIYF
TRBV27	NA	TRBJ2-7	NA	TGTGCCAGCAGTTTAGATCGCCTAGGATGGGAGCAGTACTTC	CASSLDRLGWEQYF